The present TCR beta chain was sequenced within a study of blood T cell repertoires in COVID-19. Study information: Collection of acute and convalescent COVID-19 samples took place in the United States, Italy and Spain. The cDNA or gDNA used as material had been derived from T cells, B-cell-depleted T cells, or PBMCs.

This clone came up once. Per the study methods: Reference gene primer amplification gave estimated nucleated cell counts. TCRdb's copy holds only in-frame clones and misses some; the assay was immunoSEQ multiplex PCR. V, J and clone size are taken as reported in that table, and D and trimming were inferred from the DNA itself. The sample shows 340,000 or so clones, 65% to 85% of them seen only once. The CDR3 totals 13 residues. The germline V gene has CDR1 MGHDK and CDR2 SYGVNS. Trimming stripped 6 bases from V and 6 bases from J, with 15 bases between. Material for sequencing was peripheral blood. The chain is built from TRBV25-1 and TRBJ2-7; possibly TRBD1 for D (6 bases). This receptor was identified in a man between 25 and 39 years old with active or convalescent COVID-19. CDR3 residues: CASSTPQGTEQYF. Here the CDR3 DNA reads TGTGCCAGCAGCACCCCACAGGGAACCGAGCAGTACTTC.